The 25 T cell receptor beta chains reported below all come from one sample, sequenced in a study of human T cells and chemical hapten exposure. TCRdb analysed the RACE reads with MiXCR anew, one entry per CDR3 protein. The sample comprises 95,000 to 150,000 distinct CDR3 sequences, about 11% of which are singletons, and over 2% rests with the top ten. Specified time point: patch test 3, about 24 weeks after DPC sensitization. Treatment noted: therapeutic diphenylcyclopropenone sensitization with weekly scalp DPC. The specimen comprised whole blood, sampled in connection with sensitization to the hapten diphenylcyclopropenone (DPC). These TCRs come from a woman aged 45-65 years with alopecia areata. Some clones in this sample may be carry-over from other donors' samples.

This clonotype was counted between two and nine times. V is TRBV11-3 and J is TRBJ2-3; D assignment may be TRBD1 or TRBD2 (5 bases each). In germline, CDR1 is SGHNT, CDR2 YENEEA. This CDR3 region has 13 residues. V was trimmed by 3 bases and J by 5 bases, leaving 9 bases between them. CDR3 in amino acids: CASSLGTEDTQYF. In DNA form, the CDR3 reads TGTGCCAGCAGCTTGGGGACCGAAGATACGCAGTATTTT.

The table lists this clonotype with a few counts. V gene TRBV9 combines with J gene TRBJ2-3, with D tentatively TRBD2 (6 bases). The CDR3 contains 17 residues. The V end lost 4 bases, the J end lost 1 base, and 19 bases lay between the germline ends. Germline assignment: CDR1 SGDLS and CDR2 YYNGEE. The CDR3 sequence is CASSPGTAVVGTDTQYF. The CDR3 region has the DNA TGTGCCAGCAGCCCGGGGACTGCCGTCGTTGGCACAGATACGCAGTATTTT.

This clonotype appeared a few times. The V gene is TRBV3-1, the J gene TRBJ1-5; TRBD1 is a possible D gene (6 bases). Germline V CDR1 and CDR2: LGHDT, YNNKEL (reference sequence). The CDR3 is 15 residues long. V was pared by 0 bases and J by 7 bases, with 13 bases between. The CDR3: CASSQDLVGGQPQHF. CDR3 DNA sequence: TGTGCCAGCAGCCAAGATCTGGTAGGGGGGCAGCCCCAGCATTTT. The full variable domain, completed using reference TRBV3-1 and TRBJ1-5, is DTAVSQTPKYLVTQMGNDKSIKCEQNLGHDTMYWYKQDSKKFLKIMFSYNNKELIINETVPNRFSPKSPDKAHLNLHINSLELGDSAVYFCASSQDLVGGQPQHFGDGTRLSIL.

In its sample, this clonotype was seen many times. The V gene is TRBV25-1, the J gene TRBJ2-5; 9 positions agree with TRBD1. The V and J ends lost 6 bases and 3 bases, in that order; junction bases with no gene match: 8. This CDR3 has 15 amino acids. Germline V lookup: CDR1 MGHDK, CDR2 SYGVNS. CDR3 sequence: CASSLSGTGKETQYF. The DNA of the CDR3 is TGTGCCAGCAGCCTCTCCGGGACAGGGAAAGAGACCCAGTACTTC.

The chain joins TRBV6-6 to TRBJ2-6; 8 bases are a match to TRBD1. J was trimmed by 1 base and V by 10 bases; bases with no gene match: 18. This CDR3 region has 19 residues. CDR1 is MNHNY, CDR2 SVGAGI, per germline (reference sequence). The CDR3 nucleotides read TGTGCCATCCAGCCGGTGGGGCGACAGGGGAAGTCTGGGGCCAACGTCCTGACTTTC. Amino acid sequence: CAIQPVGRQGKSGANVLTF.

The sample holds a few counts of this clonotype. The genes are TRBV29-1 and TRBJ2-3, with D unclear. The CDR3 extends over 12 amino acids. Trimming left V 5 bases short and J 3 bases short, with 9 bases between. Germline V gene sequence: CDR1 SQVTM, CDR2 ANQGSEA. CDR3 DNA: TGCAGCGTTCGCTCCGGGACAGATACGCAGTATTTT. Translated: CSVRSGTDTQYF.

This clonotype occurred a few times. The CDR3 loop reads CASSPRDRDITDTQYF. The CDR3 nucleotides read TGTGCCAGCAGCCCCCGAGACAGGGACATAACAGATACGCAGTATTTT. The chain links TRBV3-1 to TRBJ2-3, with 7 positions matching TRBD1. CDR1 is LGHDT and CDR2 is YNNKEL in the germline V gene (reference sequence). With V trimmed by 4 bases and J by 3 bases, 10 bases remained unmatched. The CDR3 loop spans 16 amino acids.

The chain carries TRBV6-1 and TRBJ1-1; the D gene is possibly TRBD1 (5 bases). Germline V gives CDR1 MNHNS, CDR2 SASEGT. The CDR3 has 13 residues. V lost 5 bases and J 1 base, leaving 8 bases between the germline ends. The CDR3 sequence: CASSRQSNTEAFF. The CDR3 DNA reads as TGTGCCAGCAGTAGACAGTCGAACACTGAAGCTTTCTTT.

This clonotype was recorded a few times. The rearrangement joins TRBV12-3 or TRBV12-4 to TRBJ2-2, with D uncertain. The CDR3 has 11 amino acids. The V gene lost 7 bases and the J gene lost 6 bases, with 6 bases spanning the gap. This CDR3 reads CASTQSGELFF. Written as DNA, the CDR3 is TGTGCCAGCACCCAGTCCGGGGAGCTGTTTTTT.

As for this clonotype: A much larger clone differs from this one at a single base, so this may be a read error. J is TRBJ2-1 and V is TRBV20-1, with 10 bases matching TRBD2. The length of the CDR3 is 15 residues. CDR1 and CDR2 from the germline V gene are DFQATT and SNEGSKA (reference sequence). V lost 0 bases, J lost 7 bases, and 6 bases stayed unmatched. CDR3 sequence reads: CSARDSRAGGNEQFF. CDR3 sequence (DNA): TGCAGTGCTAGAGATTCCCGAGCGGGGGGGAATGAGCAGTTCTTC.

This clonotype was observed a handful of times. The rearrangement joins TRBV27 to TRBJ2-1, with 7 bases that match TRBD2. With 8 bases clipped from V and 4 bases from J, the junction kept 8 bases outside the gene matches. The length of the CDR3 is 14 residues. Per the germline V gene, CDR1 is MNHEY and CDR2 is SMNVEV (reference sequence). The CDR3 DNA sequence: TGTGCCAGCCGCGAGCGGGGAACGTACAATGAGCAGTTCTTC. Encoded protein: CASRERGTYNEQFF.

V and J are TRBV9 and TRBJ2-3; 9 positions agree with TRBD2. Germline loops: CDR1 SGDLS, CDR2 YYNGEE. With 2 bases clipped from V and 5 bases from J, the junction kept 9 bases outside the gene matches. The CDR3 totals 16 residues. CDR3 residues: CASSVERGAVGDTQYF. The DNA for the CDR3 is TGTGCCAGCAGCGTTGAGCGGGGGGCGGTTGGAGATACGCAGTATTTT. Supplemented by reference TRBV9 and TRBJ2-3, the full variable domain reads DSGVTQTPKHLITATGQRVTLRCSPRSGDLSVYWYQQSLDQGLQFLIQYYNGEERAKGNILERFSAQQFPDLHSELNLSSLELGDSALYFCASSVERGAVGDTQYFGPGTRLTVL.

The chain joins TRBV7-8 to TRBJ1-1; possible D gene TRBD1, 5 bases. The CDR3 sequence is 13 residues long. Between the trimmed V and J ends, which lost 4 bases and 2 bases, there was a span of 8 bases. Germline CDR1 reads SGHVS; CDR2 reads FQNEAQ. The CDR3: CASSSGGNTEAFF. The CDR3 DNA reads as TGTGCCAGCAGCTCTGGGGGAAACACTGAAGCTTTCTTT. The complete variable domain, with remaining parts taken from reference TRBV7-8 and TRBJ1-1, reads GAGVSQSPRYKVAKRGQDVALRCDPISGHVSLFWYQQALGQGPEFLTYFQNEAQLDKSGLPSDRFFAERPEGSVSTLKIQRTQQEDSAVYLCASSSGGNTEAFFGQGTRLTVV.

This clonotype has just a few counts. This CDR3 is CASSLKQGSGTGELFF. CDR3 DNA: TGCGCCAGCAGCTTGAAGCAGGGTTCTGGGACCGGGGAGCTGTTTTTT. The rearrangement links TRBV5-1 to TRBJ2-2, with a possible D match to TRBD1 (5 bases). The CDR3 totals 16 residues. Germline V gene lookup returns CDR1 SGHRS and CDR2 YFSETQ. V gave up 1 base and J gave up 5 bases, with 15 bases separating them.

This clonotype was seen a handful of times. The V gene is TRBV28, the J gene TRBJ2-7; D ambiguous. V was shortened by 10 bases and J by 7 bases, with 23 bases between the two germline ends. This CDR3 contains 14 residues. CDR1 and CDR2 (germline): MDHEN, SYDVKM. The CDR3 nucleotides are TGTGCCACTACAGTTTATCAGAGGATAGGGGAGCAGTACTTC. It translates to CATTVYQRIGEQYF.

This clonotype was seen ten or more times. This chain uses TRBV28 with TRBJ2-5; a weak D match, TRBD1 (8 bases). The CDR3 totals 15 residues. Germline CDR1 reads MDHEN; CDR2 reads SYDVKM. The V end was cut by 0 bases, the J end by 6 bases, with 14 bases between. CDR3 amino acids: CASSLWDREGKTQYF. The CDR3, as DNA: TGTGCCAGCAGTTTATGGGACAGGGAGGGAAAGACCCAGTACTTC.

The chain employs TRBV7-9 and TRBJ1-1; 7 bases are a match to TRBD1. The V segment lost 10 bases and the J segment 1 base; nucleotides outside the gene matches: 9. The CDR3 covers 14 residues. Germline CDR1 and CDR2: SEHNR and FQNEAQ (reference sequence). CDR3 amino acids: CATQRDRPNTEAFF. Written as DNA, the CDR3 is TGTGCCACCCAGAGGGACAGACCGAACACTGAAGCTTTCTTT.

The chain couples TRBV5-6 to TRBJ2-3, with no clear D. The CDR3 is 14 residues long. The germline V and J ends were trimmed by 1 base and 0 bases, with 6 bases remaining between them. CDR1 and CDR2 (germline): SGHDT, YYEEEE. The CDR3 DNA reads TGTGCCAGCAGCTTGTGCCCTAGCACAGATACGCAGTATTTT. Its protein product is CASSLCPSTDTQYF.

This clonotype was detected a few times. The rearrangement links TRBV7-6 to TRBJ2-5; D may be TRBD1 (6 bases). In germline, CDR1 is SGHVS, CDR2 FNYEAQ. Trimming took off 5 bases at V and 0 bases at J, with 13 bases between the two ends. CDR3 size: 15 residues. The CDR3 DNA reads as TGTGCCAGCAGCGACGCCGGGACACACCAAGAGACCCAGTACTTC. It yields the protein CASSDAGTHQETQYF.

The chain has TRBV7-2 and TRBJ2-5, with D perhaps TRBD2 (6 bases). V lost 0 bases and J 4 bases, leaving 12 bases between the germline ends. This CDR3 comprises 15 residues. The V gene's germline CDR1 is SGHTA and CDR2 FQGNSA. Written as DNA, the CDR3 is TGTGCCAGCAGCTTAGCTTCCCGGCGGGGAGAGACCCAGTACTTC. It specifies CASSLASRRGETQYF.

This clonotype was found many times. The V gene is TRBV12-3 or TRBV12-4, the J gene TRBJ2-1; tentatively, D is TRBD2 (6 bases). V was pared by 6 bases and J by 12 bases, with 18 bases between. There are 13 residues in the CDR3. CDR3: CASSRDFPSGQFF. CDR3 nucleotides: TGTGCCAGCAGCCGGGACTTCCCATCTGGGCAGTTCTTC.

The chain joins TRBV28 to TRBJ1-1; D is unclear. Germline values: CDR1 MDHEN, CDR2 SYDVKM. The CDR3 extends over 12 amino acids. The V end lost 7 bases, the J end lost 1 base, and 7 bases lay between the germline ends. The CDR3 DNA reads as TGTGCCAGCACCTTCGGGAACACTGAAGCTTTCTTT. Protein: CASTFGNTEAFF.

In this sample, this clonotype turned up many times. This chain joins TRBV5-1 and TRBJ1-5; a possible D gene is TRBD1 (5 bases). Trimming took 5 bases from V and 2 from J, leaving 14 bases between them. Germline CDR1 reads SGHRS; CDR2 reads YFSETQ. The CDR3 is 15 amino acids. The chain's CDR3 is CASSAEGNGNQPQHF. The CDR3 nucleotides read TGCGCCAGCAGTGCCGAGGGGAACGGCAATCAGCCCCAGCATTTT.

In its sample, this clonotype was seen many times. This sequence joins TRBV4-1 and TRBJ2-5; D may match TRBD1 or TRBD2 (5 bases each). The CDR3 sequence is 14 residues long. V was shortened by 2 bases and J by 4 bases, with 11 bases between the two germline ends. Germline lookup yields CDR1 MGHRA and CDR2 YSYEKL. The CDR3 bases are TGCGCCAGCAGCCAACCGGGACGGGTAGAGACCCAGTACTTC. Translating it yields CASSQPGRVETQYF.

This clonotype was observed a few times. This chain links TRBV28 with TRBJ1-5; TRBD1 matches at 7 bases. Per germline, CDR1 MDHEN and CDR2 SYDVKM. The CDR3 has 14 amino acids. V lost 8 bases and J lost 5; bases outside the gene matches: 9. CDR3 sequence reads: CASDDRANYQPQHF. Here the CDR3 DNA reads TGTGCCAGCGATGACAGGGCGAACTATCAGCCCCAGCATTTT.